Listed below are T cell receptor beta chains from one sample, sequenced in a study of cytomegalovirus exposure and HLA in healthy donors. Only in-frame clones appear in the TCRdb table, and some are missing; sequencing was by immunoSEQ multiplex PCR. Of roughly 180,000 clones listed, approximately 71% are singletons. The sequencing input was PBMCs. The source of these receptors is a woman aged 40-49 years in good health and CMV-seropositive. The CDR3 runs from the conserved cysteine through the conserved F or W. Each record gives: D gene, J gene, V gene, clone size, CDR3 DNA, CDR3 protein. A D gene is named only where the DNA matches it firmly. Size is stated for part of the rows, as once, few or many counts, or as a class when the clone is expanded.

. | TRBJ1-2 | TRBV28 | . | TGTGCCAGCAGTTTAACGGGGGAGAACTATGGCTACACCTTC | CASSLTGENYGYTF
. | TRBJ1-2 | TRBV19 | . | TGTGCCACCTCGTTTAACTATGGCTACACCTTC | CATSFNYGYTF
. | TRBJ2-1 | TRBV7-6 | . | TGTGCCAGCAGCTTAGAGCGAGGCCGAAATGAGCAGTTCTTC | CASSLERGRNEQFF
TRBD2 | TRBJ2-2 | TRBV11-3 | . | TGTGCCAGCAGCGCAACTAGCGGGAGCCGCACCGGGGAGCTGTTTTTT | CASSATSGSRTGELFF
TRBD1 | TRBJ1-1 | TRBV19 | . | TGTGCCAGTAGTATAGGAGGGACAGGGGTCGCTGAAGCTTTCTTT | CASSIGGTGVAEAFF
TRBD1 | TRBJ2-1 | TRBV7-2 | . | TGTGCCAGCAGCTTATTCTGGGACAGGAACAATGAGCAGTTCTTC | CASSLFWDRNNEQFF
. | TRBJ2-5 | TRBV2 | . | TGTGCCAGCAGTGTAGAAGAGACCCAGTACTTC | CASSVEETQYF
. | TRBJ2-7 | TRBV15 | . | TGTGCCACCAGCAGAGATTCCCGTCGCCGGGATGGGCAGTACTTC | CATSRDSRRRDGQYF
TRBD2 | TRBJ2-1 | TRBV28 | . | TGTGCCAGCAGTTTAGCCGGACTAGCGAGGGATGAGCAGTTCTTC | CASSLAGLARDEQFF
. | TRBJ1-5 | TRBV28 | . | TGTGCCAGCAGTTTACCAGGGTGGGATAGGCAGCCCCAGCATTTT | CASSLPGWDRQPQHF
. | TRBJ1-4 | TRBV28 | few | TGTGCCAGCAGCCAAGGCCGTAGGGGCGAAAAACTGTTTTTT | CASSQGRRGEKLFF
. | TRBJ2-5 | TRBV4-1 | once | TGCGCCAGCAGCCAAGGGACTACAAGGGAGACCCAGTACTTC | CASSQGTTRETQYF
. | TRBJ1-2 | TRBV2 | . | TGTGCCAGCAGTGCGGACACATCTATCTATGGCTACACCTTC | CASSADTSIYGYTF
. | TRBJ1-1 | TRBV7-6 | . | TGTGCCAGCAGCTTCGGGGAAAACACTGAAGCTTTCTTT | CASSFGENTEAFF
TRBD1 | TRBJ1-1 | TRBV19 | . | TGTGCCAGTAATTCCGAGGGGGCGCGTTTACCTGAAGCTTTCTTT | CASNSEGARLPEAFF
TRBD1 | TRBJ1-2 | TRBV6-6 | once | TGTGCCGGAGGACAGGGAAATAACTATGGCTACACCTTC | CAGGQGNNYGYTF
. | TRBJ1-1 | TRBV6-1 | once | TGTGCCAGCCTCCGGACTGAAGCTTTCTTT | CASLRTEAFF
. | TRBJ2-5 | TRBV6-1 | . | TGTGCCAGCAGTGCCACGCCGTGGACACAAGAGACCCAGTACTTC | CASSATPWTQETQYF
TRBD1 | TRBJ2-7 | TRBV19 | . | TGTGCCAGTAGTGCAGGGGGCTTGGGCGAGCAGTACTTC | CASSAGGLGEQYF
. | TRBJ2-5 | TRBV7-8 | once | TGTGCCAGCAGCTTAGCCCAGGGGGGTCAAGAGACCCAGTACTTC | CASSLAQGGQETQYF
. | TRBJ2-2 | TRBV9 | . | TGTGCCAGCAGTACGGAGGGACAGCACGTATACACCGGGGAGCTGTTTTTT | CASSTEGQHVYTGELFF
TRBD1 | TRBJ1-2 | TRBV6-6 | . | TGTGCCAGCAGTTTCTTGGGACAGGGGGGAGGCTACACCTTC | CASSFLGQGGGYTF
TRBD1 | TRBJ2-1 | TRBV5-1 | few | TGCGCCAGCAGGGCCGGGACAGGGAGCGGTGAGCAGTTCTTC | CASRAGTGSGEQFF
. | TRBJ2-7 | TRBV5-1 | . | TGCGCCAGCAGCTCCGCATTGGGGCAATACGAGCAGTACTTC | CASSSALGQYEQYF
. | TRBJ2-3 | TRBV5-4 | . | TGTGCCACCCTCTCCTCCCACCACGGTGGAGATACGCAGTATTTT | CATLSSHHGGDTQYF
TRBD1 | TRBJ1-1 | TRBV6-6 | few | TGTGCCAGCAGGCAGGGACAGGGGAACACTGAAGCTTTCTTT | CASRQGQGNTEAFF
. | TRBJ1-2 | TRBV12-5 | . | TGTGCTAGTGGAGGGGCGGACTTC | CASGGADF
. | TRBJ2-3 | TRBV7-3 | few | TGTGCCAGCAGCCCCATGAGCTCAGATACGCAGTATTTT | CASSPMSSDTQYF
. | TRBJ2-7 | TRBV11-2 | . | TGTGCCAGCAGCTCTGACAGGACCTACGAGCAGTACTTC | CASSSDRTYEQYF
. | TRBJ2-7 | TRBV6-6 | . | TGTGCCAGCAGGGAAAACCGGGACACCCACTACGAGCAGTACTTC | CASRENRDTHYEQYF
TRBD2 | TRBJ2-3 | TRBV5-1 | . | TGCGCCAGCAGCAAGGTGACTAGCGGGAGAACAGATACGCAGTATTTT | CASSKVTSGRTDTQYF
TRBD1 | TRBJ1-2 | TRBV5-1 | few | TGCGCCAGCAGCGCGGACAGGGGCGATGGCTACACCTTC | CASSADRGDGYTF
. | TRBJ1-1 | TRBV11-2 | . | TGTGCCAGCAGCTTAGCTAGGGCCAACAGGAACTCCCACACTGAAGCTTTCTTT | CASSLARANRNSHTEAFF
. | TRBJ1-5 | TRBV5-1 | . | TGCGCCAGCAGCTTGGGATCGGGGGGAAATCAGCCCCAGCATTTT | CASSLGSGGNQPQHF
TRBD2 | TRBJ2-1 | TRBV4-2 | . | TGTGCCAGCAGCCAAGTCGGAGCGGGAGGGAACAATGAGCAGTTCTTC | CASSQVGAGGNNEQFF
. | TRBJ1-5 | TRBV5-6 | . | TGTGCCAGCAGCATCGCCCTTCAGGGGTCCCTGGGGGCCCAGCATTTT | CASSIALQGSLGAQHF
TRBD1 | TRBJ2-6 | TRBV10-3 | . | TGTGCCACCCGTCCTCCACAGGGGACTGGGGCCAACGTCCTGACTTTC | CATRPPQGTGANVLTF
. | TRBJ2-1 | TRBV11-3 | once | TGTGCCAGCAGCTTAAATTTCGGTAGAGATGAGCAGTTCTTC | CASSLNFGRDEQFF
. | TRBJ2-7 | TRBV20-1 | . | TGCAGTGCTAGCCTAAGAGGGGAGCAGTACTTC | CSASLRGEQYF
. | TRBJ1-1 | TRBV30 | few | TGTGCCTGGAGTGAGGGGTCCTGGATTGAAGCTTTCTTT | CAWSEGSWIEAFF
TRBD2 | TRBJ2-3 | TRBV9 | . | TGTGCCAGCAGCGTAGTTCCTAGCGGGAGGGTTGGCACAGATACGCAGTATTTT | CASSVVPSGRVGTDTQYF
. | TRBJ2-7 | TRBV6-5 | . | TGTGCCAGCAGGCGACTGATAACCGGCCCGCTAGAGCAGTACTTC | CASRRLITGPLEQYF
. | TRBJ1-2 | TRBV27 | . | TGTGCCAGCAGTTCGGACGGACTCTATGGCTACACCTTC | CASSSDGLYGYTF
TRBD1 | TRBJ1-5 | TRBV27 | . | TGTGCCAGCACCAAGCCGATACACCGGGACAGGGGCTCCATTAGCAATCAGCCCCAGCATTTT | CASTKPIHRDRGSISNQPQHF
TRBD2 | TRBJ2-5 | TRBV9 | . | TGTGCCAGCAGCGTAGGGACTAGCGGGAAGGAGACCCAGTACTTC | CASSVGTSGKETQYF
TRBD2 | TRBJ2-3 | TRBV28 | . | TGTGCCAGCAGTTTAATGGGAGTAGGCGGGAGTAAAGCAGATACGCAGTATTTT | CASSLMGVGGSKADTQYF
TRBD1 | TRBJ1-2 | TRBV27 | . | TGTGCCAGCAGTCTCCACGACAGGGCCCGGGGCTACACCTTC | CASSLHDRARGYTF
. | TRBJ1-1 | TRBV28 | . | TGTGCCAGCAGTTTCGGTTACAGGCCGAACACTGAAGCTTTCTTT | CASSFGYRPNTEAFF
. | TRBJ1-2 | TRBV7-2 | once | TGTGCCAGCAGCTTAGGGCCCAACTATGGCTACACCTTC | CASSLGPNYGYTF
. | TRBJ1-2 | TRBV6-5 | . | TGTGCCAGCAGTTACACCGGCCGGGGAGGCTACACCTTC | CASSYTGRGGYTF